The present T cell receptor beta chain was sequenced within a study of blood T cell repertoires in COVID-19. Study-wide context: Material from acute and convalescent COVID-19 was sourced from the United States, Italy and Spain. T cells, B-cell-depleted T cells, or PBMCs supplied cDNA or gDNA.

Original processing methods: Amplifying reference gene primers gave estimates of nucleated cell counts. TCRdb keeps only in-frame clones here, not all; method: immunoSEQ multiplex PCR. V, J and clone size were drawn from that table, and D and trimming were deduced from the DNA. The sample shows 150,000 to 200,000 clones, about 76% of them seen only once. V lost 0 bases to trimming and J lost 2 bases, with 12 bases between them. The CDR3 covers 15 residues. CDR1 and CDR2 from the germline V gene are SGHRS and YFSETQ. Seattle enrolled patients during active infection and tracked them longitudinally. The receptor comes from a woman aged 40 to 50 with COVID-19, enrolled during active disease. The sequencing input was peripheral blood. The rearrangement joins TRBV5-1 to TRBJ2-7, with D maybe TRBD1 (6 bases). The CDR3 region is CASSLEQGPTYEQYF. The CDR3 nucleotides are TGCGCCAGCAGCTTGGAACAGGGACCTACCTACGAGCAGTACTTC. The entire variable domain, with the rest obtained from reference TRBV5-1 and TRBJ2-7, is as follows: KAGVTQTPRYLIKTRGQQVTLSCSPISGHRSVSWYQQTPGQGLQFLFEYFSETQRNKGNFPGRFSGRQFSNSRSEMNVSTLELGDSALYLCASSLEQGPTYEQYFGPGTRLTVT.